The 22 T cell receptor beta chains below come from one sample, sequenced in a study of T cells in Graves' hyperthyroidism and ophthalmopathy. What was amplified from RNA transcripts were TCR beta CDR3 regions. Primed by the HTBI set, a first-round RT-PCR was run on the TCR CDR3. TCRdb used MiXCR to reprocess the multiplex PCR reads, holding one entry per CDR3 protein. The data contain approximately 600,000 distinct CDR3 sequences, roughly 14% of them seen just once; the ten biggest clones take up about 4%. Sample: blood. These receptors originate from a woman between 40 and 50 years old with Graves' ophthalmopathy.

This chain links TRBV12-3 or TRBV12-4 with TRBJ2-7; 12 bases agree with TRBD2. J gave up 7 bases and V 2 bases, and 27 bases lay outside the gene matches. The CDR3 has 22 amino acids. CDR3 protein: CASSLTGLGSGGGATSGREQYF. The CDR3 nucleotides are TGTGCCAGCAGTTTAACGGGACTTGGGAGTGGGGGAGGCGCGACTAGCGGGAGAGAGCAGTACTTC.

This clonotype was seen repeatedly, ten times or more. This chain links TRBV7-2 with TRBJ2-5, with a possible D match to TRBD2 (6 bases). Germline CDR1 is SGHTA and CDR2 is FQGNSA. Trimming took off 7 bases at V and 13 bases at J, with 19 bases between the two ends. The CDR3 sequence is 12 residues long. The CDR3 spells CASTSRAGSWYF. The CDR3 coding sequence is TGTGCCAGCACCTCCCGAGCGGGTAGCTGGTACTTC.

The genes are TRBV4-3 and TRBJ1-1, with D perhaps matching TRBD1 (6 bases). Per germline, CDR1 LGHNA and CDR2 YSLEER. This CDR3 has 13 residues. The V and J ends lost 3 bases and 8 bases respectively, with 13 bases between them. CDR3 loop: CASSHEPGTEAFF. The DNA of the CDR3 is TGCGCCAGCAGCCATGAACCCGGGACAGAAGCTTTCTTT.

In this sample, this clonotype turned up many times. This rearrangement joins TRBV19 to TRBJ2-7; D may be TRBD2 (6 bases). The CDR3 loop spans 14 amino acids. V was clipped by 5 bases and J by 5 bases, with 16 bases between them. Germline V gene data show CDR1 as LNHDA and CDR2 as SQIVND (reference sequence). The CDR3 sequence: CASSVLAQVNEQYF. In nucleotides, the CDR3 is TGTGCCAGTAGTGTTCTAGCGCAGGTCAACGAGCAGTACTTC.

The sample holds many counts of this clonotype. The chain links TRBV2 to TRBJ2-7; 7 nucleotides align to TRBD1. V lost 5 bases, J lost 0 bases, and 7 bases stayed unmatched. Germline-derived CDR1 and CDR2 are SNHLY and FYNNEI. The CDR3 is 15 amino acids. CDR3 in amino acids: CASSTTGASSYEQYF. The CDR3 bases are TGTGCCAGCAGTACCACAGGGGCCAGCTCCTACGAGCAGTACTTC. Filled out from reference TRBV2 and TRBJ2-7, the complete variable domain reads EPEVTQTPSHQVTQMGQEVILRCVPISNHLYFYWYRQILGQKVEFLVSFYNNEISEKSEIFDDQFSVERPDGSNFTLKIRSTKLEDSAMYFCASSTTGASSYEQYFGPGTRLTVT.

This clonotype was seen a handful of times. The chain couples TRBV6-5 to TRBJ2-1, with unresolved D. The V end was cut by 3 bases, the J end by 6 bases, with 3 bases between. Looked up from germline, CDR1 is MNHEY and CDR2 is SVGAGI. This CDR3 is built from 11 residues. The CDR3 sequence: CASSYANEQFF. CDR3 DNA sequence: TGTGCCAGCAGTTATGCCAATGAGCAGTTCTTC.

The sample holds a few counts of this clonotype. The genes are TRBV19 and TRBJ2-7; the match to TRBD1 covers 11 bases. Germline V gene data show CDR1 as LNHDA and CDR2 as SQIVND (reference sequence). V trimming: 5 bases; J trimming: 4 bases; junction bases outside the gene matches: 7. The CDR3 is 15 residues long. Written as DNA, the CDR3 is TGTGCCAGTAGTGCCTTGGGGACAGGGGGTTACGAGCAGTACTTC. Encoded protein: CASSALGTGGYEQYF.

This clonotype was seen many times. V gene TRBV20-1 combines with J gene TRBJ2-5; a weak D match, TRBD2 (6 bases). Germline CDR1 DFQATT, CDR2 SNEGSKA (reference sequence). V was clipped by 6 bases and J by 5 bases, with 13 bases between them. CDR3 length: 12 amino acids. The CDR3 nucleotides are TGCAGTGCCACGGGAGAGGTGGAGACCCAGTACTTC. Translation: CSATGEVETQYF.

The CDR3 sequence: CASSVRSGGKDTQYF. CDR3 in DNA: TGTGCCAGCAGTGTACGGTCCGGGGGCAAGGATACGCAGTATTTT. This chain links TRBV2 with TRBJ2-3; D tentatively reads TRBD1 or TRBD2 (6 bases each). From germline, CDR1 is SNHLY and CDR2 FYNNEI. The CDR3 contains 15 residues. Trimming cost V 4 bases and J 6 bases, with 17 bases left between them.

This clonotype was found many times. The chain recombines TRBV15 with TRBJ2-2, with a weak D call TRBD1 (5 bases). The CDR3 is 16 amino acids. Germline CDR1 LNHNV, CDR2 YYDKDF (reference sequence). Trimming pared 0 bases from V and 4 bases from J, leaving 12 bases between. The CDR3 sequence is CATSREIGQGTGELFF. In DNA form, the CDR3 reads TGTGCCACCAGCAGAGAAATCGGGCAGGGCACCGGGGAGCTGTTTTTT.

The sample holds a few counts of this clonotype. The chain uses TRBV4-3 and TRBJ2-7; maybe TRBD2 (6 bases). Trimming stripped 4 bases from V and 2 bases from J, with 21 bases between. This CDR3 contains 17 residues. CDR1 is LGHNA, CDR2 YSLEER, per germline. This CDR3 is CASSLSPPGLPTYEQYF. The CDR3 coding sequence is TGCGCCAGCAGCCTCTCGCCGCCGGGACTCCCGACCTACGAGCAGTACTTC.

This clonotype came up many times. The rearrangement joins TRBV7-2 to TRBJ2-2; tentative D call: TRBD2 (5 bases). V was trimmed by 4 bases and J by 0 bases, leaving 9 bases between them. This CDR3 has 15 amino acids. From germline, CDR1 is SGHTA and CDR2 FQGNSA. The chain's CDR3 is CASSSHGANTGELFF. CDR3 bases: TGTGCCAGCAGCTCACACGGGGCGAACACCGGGGAGCTGTTTTTT. The full variable domain, rest sourced from reference TRBV7-2 and TRBJ2-2, is GAGVSQSPSNKVTEKGKDVELRCDPISGHTALYWYRQSLGQGLEFLIYFQGNSAPDKSGLPSDRFSAERTGGSVSTLTIQRTQQEDSAVYLCASSSHGANTGELFFGEGSRLTVL.

The gene calls are TRBV28 and TRBJ1-5; unclear D gene. Germline V gives CDR1 MDHEN, CDR2 SYDVKM. The CDR3 runs 13 residues. Trimming took off 9 bases at V and 4 bases at J, with 13 bases between the two ends. The CDR3 DNA sequence: TGTGCCAGGGACGTGGCGGGAAATCAGCCCCAGCATTTT. It is translated as CARDVAGNQPQHF.

The chain employs TRBV3-1 and TRBJ1-6; maybe TRBD1 (5 bases). Germline lookup yields CDR1 LGHDT and CDR2 YNNKEL (reference sequence). V dropped 7 bases and J dropped 10 bases, with 20 bases sitting between them. The CDR3 consists of 15 residues. As DNA, the CDR3 is TGTGCCAGCACCGGGACTTACGGGTCGGGATCACCCCTCCACTTT. This encodes CASTGTYGSGSPLHF.

The chain recombines TRBV6-1 with TRBJ1-5; weak D call: TRBD1 (5 bases). CDR3 size: 14 residues. Deletions cut 8 bases from V and 4 bases from J, with 15 bases between. Germline CDR1 and CDR2: MNHNS and SASEGT. This CDR3 reads CASRMGGGNQPQHF. DNA of the CDR3: TGTGCCAGCCGAATGGGGGGTGGTAATCAGCCCCAGCATTTT.

The chain combines TRBV27 with TRBJ1-6, with D perhaps matching TRBD1 (6 bases). This CDR3 has 14 residues. The V and J ends lost 2 bases and 10 bases respectively, with 12 bases between them. Germline V gene data show CDR1 as MNHEY and CDR2 as SMNVEV (reference sequence). The CDR3 DNA follows: TGTGCCAGCAGTTTAAACAGGGTGGGCTCACCCCTCCACTTT. Translation: CASSLNRVGSPLHF.

In this sample, this clonotype turned up many times. This sequence joins TRBV6-5 and TRBJ2-7; a possible D gene is TRBD1 (5 bases). This CDR3 contains 14 residues. V gave up 2 bases and J gave up 0 bases, with 8 bases separating them. CDR1 and CDR2 (germline): MNHEY, SVGAGI. CDR3 nucleotide sequence: TGTGCCAGCAGTTACGATACAGGCTCCTACGAGCAGTACTTC. It translates to CASSYDTGSYEQYF.

This clonotype was seen a handful of times. The gene calls are TRBV7-2 and TRBJ2-7; 9 bases match TRBD1. CDR3 length equals 14 residues. The V gene's germline CDR1 is SGHTA and CDR2 FQGNSA. Trimming took 5 bases from V and 3 from J; bases not matched to a gene: 5. CDR3 nucleotides: TGTGCCAGCAGCATCGGGACAGGGCTCTACGAGCAGTACTTC. This translates into CASSIGTGLYEQYF.

The CDR3 sequence: CATSSRDGYEQYF. In DNA, the CDR3 is TGTGCCACCAGCTCCAGGGACGGCTACGAGCAGTACTTC. The chain couples TRBV15 to TRBJ2-7; tentatively, D is TRBD1 or TRBD2 (5 bases each). Germline-derived CDR1 and CDR2 are LNHNV and YYDKDF (reference sequence). V gave up 5 bases and J gave up 3 bases, with 11 bases separating them. The CDR3 covers 13 residues.

This chain joins TRBV6-2 or TRBV6-3 and TRBJ2-5; TRBD2 aligns across 7 bases. Trimming took 2 bases from V and 2 from J; bases not matched to a gene: 5. In germline, CDR1 is MNHEY, CDR2 SVGEGT. This CDR3 is built from 15 residues. CDR3: CASSYGAGEQETQYF. The CDR3 nucleotides are TGTGCCAGCAGTTACGGCGCGGGAGAACAAGAGACCCAGTACTTC.

This clonotype was observed at least ten times. This chain joins TRBV27 and TRBJ1-5; no clear D. The germline V and J ends were trimmed by 6 bases and 1 base, with 10 bases remaining between them. The CDR3 runs 14 residues. CDR1 MNHEY and CDR2 SMNVEV come from the germline V gene (reference sequence). In DNA form, the CDR3 reads TGTGCCAGCAGAGGAGGGCTAAGCAATCAGCCCCAGCATTTT. It is translated as CASRGGLSNQPQHF.

In its sample, this clonotype was seen a few times. The J gene is TRBJ2-7, the V gene TRBV4-1; D may be TRBD2 (6 bases). V gave up 1 base and J gave up 5 bases, with 12 bases separating them. The CDR3 length is 14 residues. From germline, CDR1 is MGHRA and CDR2 YSYEKL. The CDR3 DNA sequence: TGCGCCAGCAGCCAAGTTTCGGGGGAGGACGAGCAGTACTTC. This gives the protein CASSQVSGEDEQYF.